This entry concerns a single T cell receptor beta chain. Its cognate antigen has yet to be identified. No quality values exist for individual bases; no much larger clone is one base distant. TCRbeta CDR3 regions were amplified from genomic DNA using the immunoSEQ Assay, a bias-controlled multiplex PCR. Per the original workflow: The number of nucleated cells in each sample was estimated from the amplification of reference gene primers within the assay. Sequence reads were collapsed and filtered to measure the absolute abundance of every unique TCRbeta CDR3 rearrangement. For each sample, productive Simpson clonality was calculated by taking the square root of Simpson's diversity index across productive rearrangements. As stored in TCRdb, this immuneACCESS dataset retains in-frame rearrangements with V and J assigned. A fraction of the clones does not appear; measured against another copy, unresolved V genes explain less than half of the discrepancy, and the remainder lacks a known reason. D and trimming come from the DNA, and the V and J calls and clone size come from that table. Here the sample has roughly 290,000 clones; around nine tenths occur a single time. The ten biggest clones cover 5.5% to 7% of the sample.

This entry is derived from a study of blood T cell repertoires in COVID-19 (dated by TCRdb to between 2020 and 2021). Study-wide context: Samples covering the acute and convalescent phases of COVID-19 were provided by collaborators in the United States, Italy and Spain. A de-identified subject ID, COVID-19 status, age in years and sex were almost always included in the sample metadata. The material from the prospective study consisted of cDNA or gDNA derived from T cells, B-cell-depleted T cells, or PBMCs. Deeply sampled blood TCRbeta repertoires from subjects exposed to, actively infected with, or recovered from COVID-19 were included in the dataset. Samples were obtained from the ongoing ImmuneRACE study (first 160 participants) and from 1,254 subjects provided by 6 global collaborators. HLA class I and class II types, where available, came from metadata supplied by the sample provider rather than from assay-based typing. The repertoires were released in a freely available public database intended as a resource for research on the immune response to SARS-CoV-2.

Summary of the overall study and its limitations: Clinical and demographic metadata were provided uncurated, with the amount varying by source and participant.

From a lookup of the germline V gene, CDR1 and CDR2 are MNHNS and SASEGT. From the cysteine up to the phenylalanine, the CDR3 has a length of 14 residues. Solely the CDR3 DNA is kept, with 42 bases framed from the first base. Trimming takes 1 base from V and 6 bases from J, and the germline ends sit 12 bases apart. Participants in the prospective study were enrolled through a virtual design, were aged 18 to 89 years, and lived in 20 to 30 United States geographic areas. In the prospective study, participants were assigned to cohorts based on the clinical history participants reported in a screening survey and a study questionnaire. For ImmuneRACE Cohort 3, a participant was defined as recovered based on two consecutive negative NP/OP PCR tests, clearance by a healthcare professional, or resolution of symptoms. Each participant in the prospective study had whole blood, serum and a nasopharyngeal or oropharyngeal swab collected by mobile phlebotomists. Prospective study participants could optionally give additional blood draws and questionnaires over an approximately 2-month period. Before DNA extraction, prospective study blood samples were shipped either frozen or at room temperature.

The sample comprised PBMCs or T cells enriched from blood (not recorded which). The rearranged chain carries TRBV6-1 and TRBJ1-2; the D gene is perhaps TRBD1, from 5 matching bases. This receptor was identified in a woman aged 40 to 50 who had recovered from COVID-19. This receptor carries the CDR3 CASSEGGGVDGYTF. The DNA sequence is TGTGCCAGCAGTGAAGGGGGAGGGGTGGATGGCTACACCTTC.